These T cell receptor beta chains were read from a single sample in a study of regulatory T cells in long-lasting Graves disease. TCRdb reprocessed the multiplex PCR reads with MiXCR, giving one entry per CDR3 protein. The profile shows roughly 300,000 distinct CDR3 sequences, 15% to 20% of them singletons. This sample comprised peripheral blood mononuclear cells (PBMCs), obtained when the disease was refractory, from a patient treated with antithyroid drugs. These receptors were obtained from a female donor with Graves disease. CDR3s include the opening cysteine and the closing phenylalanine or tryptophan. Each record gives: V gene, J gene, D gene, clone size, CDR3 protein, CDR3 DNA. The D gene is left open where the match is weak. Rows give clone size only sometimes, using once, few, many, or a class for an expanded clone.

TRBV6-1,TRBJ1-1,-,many,CASSVYSTSEAFF,TGTGCCAGCAGTGTTTATTCGACCTCTGAAGCTTTCTTT
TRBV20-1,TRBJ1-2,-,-,CSASLAGTARYTF,TGCAGTGCTAGCCTCGCCGGGACTGCGCGCTACACCTTC
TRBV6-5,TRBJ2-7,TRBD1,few,CASSYSSWTGLPYEQYF,TGTGCCAGCAGTTACTCTTCTTGGACAGGGCTCCCCTACGAGCAGTACTTC
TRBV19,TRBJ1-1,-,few,CASSPRSAGSNTEAFF,TGTGCCAGTAGTCCCAGGTCCGCAGGTTCGAACACTGAAGCTTTCTTT
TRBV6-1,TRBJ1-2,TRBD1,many,CASRTGQGGYGYTF,TGTGCCAGCAGGACCGGACAGGGCGGGTATGGCTACACCTTC
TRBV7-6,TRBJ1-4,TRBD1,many,CASSSGTGHVGEKLFF,TGTGCCAGCAGTTCCGGGACAGGGCATGTGGGTGAAAAACTGTTTTTT
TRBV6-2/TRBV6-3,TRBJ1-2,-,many,CASSYAATAVYGYTF,TGTGCCAGCAGTTACGCGGCGACAGCGGTTTATGGCTACACCTTC
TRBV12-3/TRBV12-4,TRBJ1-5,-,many,CASSTTGFNQPQHF,TGTGCCAGCAGTACAACAGGGTTTAATCAGCCCCAGCATTTT
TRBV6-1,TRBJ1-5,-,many,CASSEEGGAVQPQHF,TGTGCCAGCAGTGAAGAGGGGGGCGCGGTTCAGCCCCAGCATTTT
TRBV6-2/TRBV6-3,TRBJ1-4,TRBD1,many,CASSDRGREKLFF,TGTGCCAGCAGTGACAGGGGTCGAGAAAAACTGTTTTTT
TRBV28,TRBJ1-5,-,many,CASSFSRAYQPQHF,TGTGCCAGCAGTTTCTCGAGGGCCTATCAGCCCCAGCATTTT
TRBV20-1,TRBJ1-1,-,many,CSARRGTGGTTEAFF,TGCAGTGCTCGCCGGGGGACGGGGGGGACCACTGAAGCTTTCTTT
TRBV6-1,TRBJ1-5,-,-,CASRPLPGGANQPQHF,TGTGCCAGCAGGCCCCTTCCTGGGGGTGCCAATCAGCCCCAGCATTTT
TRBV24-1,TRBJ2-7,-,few,CATSAGRAYEQYF,TGTGCCACCAGTGCCGGCAGAGCCTACGAGCAGTACTTC
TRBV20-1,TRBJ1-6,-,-,CSAPEPRARTSSYNSPLHF,TGCAGTGCGCCGGAACCCAGGGCTCGAACGAGCTCCTATAATTCACCCCTCCACTTT
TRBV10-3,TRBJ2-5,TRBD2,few,CAISVSSGSGQETQYF,TGTGCCATCAGTGTATCTAGCGGGAGTGGGCAAGAGACCCAGTACTTC
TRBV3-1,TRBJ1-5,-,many,CASSQDLGNQPQHF,TGTGCCAGCAGCCAAGATCTGGGAAACCAGCCCCAGCATTTT
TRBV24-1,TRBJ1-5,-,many,CATSDKGGNQPQHF,TGTGCCACCAGTGATAAGGGGGGCAATCAGCCCCAGCATTTT
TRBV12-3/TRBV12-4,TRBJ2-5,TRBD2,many,CASSWSSGTQETQYF,TGTGCCAGCAGCTGGAGTAGCGGGACTCAAGAGACCCAGTACTTC
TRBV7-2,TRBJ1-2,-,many,CASSLGGPLKTGYTF,TGTGCCAGCAGCTTAGGCGGACCGCTGAAAACTGGCTACACCTTC
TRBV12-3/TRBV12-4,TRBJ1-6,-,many,CASSLAEGVFSPLHF,TGTGCCAGCAGTTTAGCGGAAGGGGTATTCTCACCCCTCCACTTT
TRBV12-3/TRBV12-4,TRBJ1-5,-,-,CAGSGQGRISNQPQHF,TGTGCCGGCAGTGGCCAGGGGCGCATTAGCAATCAGCCCCAGCATTTT
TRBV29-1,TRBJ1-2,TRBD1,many,CSVERDRGSGYTF,TGCAGCGTTGAAAGGGACAGGGGTTCTGGCTACACCTTC
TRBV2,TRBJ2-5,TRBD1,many,CASSRLDRGLSGTQYF,TGTGCCAGCAGTCGTCTGGACAGGGGGCTCTCGGGGACCCAGTACTTC
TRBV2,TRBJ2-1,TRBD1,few,CASSDPRGPSYNEQFF,TGTGCCAGCAGTGACCCCAGGGGGCCCTCCTACAATGAGCAGTTCTTC
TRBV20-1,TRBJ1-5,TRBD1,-,CSASPLTGTASNQPQHF,TGCAGTGCTAGTCCACTAACAGGGACAGCTAGCAATCAGCCCCAGCATTTT
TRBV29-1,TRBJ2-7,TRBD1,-,CSVEAGTGGTYEQYF,TGCAGCGTTGAAGCTGGGACAGGGGGTACCTACGAGCAGTACTTC
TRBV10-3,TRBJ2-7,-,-,CAISESRAVSSYEQYF,TGTGCCATCAGTGAGTCGAGGGCAGTTAGCTCCTACGAGCAGTACTTC
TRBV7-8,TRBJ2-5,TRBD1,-,CASSGGGTGSLQETRYF,TGTGCCAGCAGCGGGGGGGGGACAGGGAGCCTACAAGAGACCCGGTACTTC
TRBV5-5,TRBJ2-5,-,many,CASSFWGNYQETQYF,TGTGCCAGCAGCTTCTGGGGCAACTACCAAGAGACCCAGTACTTC
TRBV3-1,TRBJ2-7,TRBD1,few,CASSRDRAGEQYF,TGTGCCAGCAGCCGGGACAGGGCCGGCGAGCAGTACTTC
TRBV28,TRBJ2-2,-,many,CASIPDFNTGELFF,TGTGCCAGCATTCCGGACTTTAACACCGGGGAGCTGTTTTTT
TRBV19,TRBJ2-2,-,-,CASSILRAGRLLFF,TGTGCCAGTAGTATCTTGAGGGCGGGGAGGTTGCTGTTTTTT
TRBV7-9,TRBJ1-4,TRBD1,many,CASSLDRDEKLFF,TGTGCCAGCAGCTTGGACAGGGATGAAAAACTGTTTTTT
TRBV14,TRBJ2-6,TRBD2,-,CASSQTWTSGRTSGANVLTF,TGTGCCAGCAGCCAAACGTGGACTAGCGGGAGAACTTCTGGGGCCAACGTCCTGACTTTC
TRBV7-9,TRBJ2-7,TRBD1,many,CAVTGTGLYEQYF,TGTGCCGTAACTGGGACAGGGCTATACGAGCAGTACTTC
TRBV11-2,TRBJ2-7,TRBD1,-,CASSLRASGTGDYEQYF,TGTGCCAGCAGCCTGCGGGCCTCCGGGACAGGAGACTACGAGCAGTACTTC
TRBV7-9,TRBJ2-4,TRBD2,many,CASSDSGRQNIQYF,TGTGCCAGCAGCGATAGCGGGAGACAAAACATTCAGTACTTC
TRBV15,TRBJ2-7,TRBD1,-,CATSRAYGTGPLDSYEQYF,TGTGCCACCAGCAGAGCTTACGGGACAGGCCCGTTGGACTCCTACGAGCAGTACTTC
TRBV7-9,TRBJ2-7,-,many,CASSPGEFDEQYF,TGTGCCAGCAGCCCAGGCGAGTTCGACGAGCAGTACTTC
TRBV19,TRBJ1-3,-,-,CASSITGQLSGNTIYF,TGTGCCAGTAGTATAACCGGACAGCTCTCTGGAAACACCATATATTTT
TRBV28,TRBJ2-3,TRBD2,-,CASSFLAGPRDTQYF,TGTGCCAGCAGTTTCCTAGCGGGACCTAGGGATACGCAGTATTTT
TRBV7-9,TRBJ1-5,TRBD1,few,CASSFVGTGVPQPQHF,TGTGCCAGCAGCTTTGTAGGGACAGGGGTTCCTCAGCCCCAGCATTTT
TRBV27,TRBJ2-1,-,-,CASSFGQGGYNEQFF,TGTGCCAGCAGTTTCGGGCAGGGGGGCTACAATGAGCAGTTCTTC
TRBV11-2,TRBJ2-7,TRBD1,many,CASRQGDEYEQYF,TGTGCCAGCAGACAGGGGGACGAGTACGAGCAGTACTTC
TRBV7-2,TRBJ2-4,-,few,CASSLEGGTSLAKNIQYF,TGTGCCAGCAGCTTAGAGGGCGGCACCTCGTTAGCCAAAAACATTCAGTACTTC
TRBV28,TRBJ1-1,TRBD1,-,CASSLDPGTGISAEAFF,TGTGCCAGCAGCTTAGACCCCGGGACAGGGATCTCTGCCGAAGCTTTCTTT
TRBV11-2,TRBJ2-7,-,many,CASSFPTGGGDTYEQYF,TGTGCCAGCAGCTTTCCCACCGGCGGCGGAGATACCTACGAGCAGTACTTC
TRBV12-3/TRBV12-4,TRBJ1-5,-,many,CASRTRNQPQHF,TGTGCCAGCAGGACGCGAAATCAGCCCCAGCATTTT
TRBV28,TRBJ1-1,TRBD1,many,CASSPGTVLNTEAFF,TGTGCCAGCAGTCCGGGGACAGTCTTGAACACTGAAGCTTTCTTT
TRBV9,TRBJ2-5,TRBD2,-,CASSVTSGSQETQYF,TGTGCCAGCAGCGTTACTAGCGGGAGTCAAGAGACCCAGTACTTC
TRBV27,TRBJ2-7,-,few,CASRYGLSSYEQYF,TGTGCCAGCAGGTATGGTCTCAGCTCCTACGAGCAGTACTTC
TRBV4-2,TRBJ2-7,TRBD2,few,CASSQDGTSGSIYEQYF,TGTGCCAGCAGCCAAGACGGGACTAGCGGGAGTATCTACGAGCAGTACTTC